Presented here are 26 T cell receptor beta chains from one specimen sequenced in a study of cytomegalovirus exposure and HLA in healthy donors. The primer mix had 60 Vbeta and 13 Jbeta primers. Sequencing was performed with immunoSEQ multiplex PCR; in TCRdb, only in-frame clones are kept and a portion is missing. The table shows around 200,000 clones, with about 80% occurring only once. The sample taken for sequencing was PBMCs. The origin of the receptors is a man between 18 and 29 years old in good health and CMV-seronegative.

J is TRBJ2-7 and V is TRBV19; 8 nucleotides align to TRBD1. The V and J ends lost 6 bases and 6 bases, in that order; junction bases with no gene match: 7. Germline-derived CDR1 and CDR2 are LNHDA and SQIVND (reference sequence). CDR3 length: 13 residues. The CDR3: CASRRQGSIEQYF. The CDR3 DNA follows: TGTGCCAGTAGGAGACAGGGGTCTATCGAGCAGTACTTC.

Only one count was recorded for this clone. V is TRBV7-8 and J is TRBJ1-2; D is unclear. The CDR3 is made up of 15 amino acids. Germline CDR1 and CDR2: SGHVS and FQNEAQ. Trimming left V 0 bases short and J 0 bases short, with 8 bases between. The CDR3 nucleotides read TGTGCCAGCAGCTTAGCGCTCGAGACTAACTATGGCTACACCTTC. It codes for CASSLALETNYGYTF.

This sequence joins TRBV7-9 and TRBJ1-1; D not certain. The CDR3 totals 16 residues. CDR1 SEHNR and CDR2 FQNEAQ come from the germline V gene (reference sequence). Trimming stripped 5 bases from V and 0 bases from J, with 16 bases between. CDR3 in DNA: TGTGCCAGCAGCAGAGGGAAGGGAGGGATGAACACTGAAGCTTTCTTT. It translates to CASSRGKGGMNTEAFF.

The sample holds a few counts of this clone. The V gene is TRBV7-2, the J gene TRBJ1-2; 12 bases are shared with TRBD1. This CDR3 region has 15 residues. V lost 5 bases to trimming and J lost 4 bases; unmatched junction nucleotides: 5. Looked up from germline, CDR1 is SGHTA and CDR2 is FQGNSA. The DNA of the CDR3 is TGTGCCAGCAGCATTGCGGGACAGGGGGCCTATGGCTACACCTTC. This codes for CASSIAGQGAYGYTF.

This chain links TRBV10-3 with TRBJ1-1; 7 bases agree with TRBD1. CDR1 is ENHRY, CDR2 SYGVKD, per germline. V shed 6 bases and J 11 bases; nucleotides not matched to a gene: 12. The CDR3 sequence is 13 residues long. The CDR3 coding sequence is TGTGCCATCAGGGGGACAGCGCCCGAGCGGGCTTTCTTT. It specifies CAIRGTAPERAFF.

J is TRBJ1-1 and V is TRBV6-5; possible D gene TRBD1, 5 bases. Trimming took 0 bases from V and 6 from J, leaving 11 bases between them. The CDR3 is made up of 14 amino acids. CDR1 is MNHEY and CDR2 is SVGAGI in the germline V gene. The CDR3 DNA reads TGTGCCAGCAGTTACTCCAACAGGTACGCTGAAGCTTTCTTT. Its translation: CASSYSNRYAEAFF.

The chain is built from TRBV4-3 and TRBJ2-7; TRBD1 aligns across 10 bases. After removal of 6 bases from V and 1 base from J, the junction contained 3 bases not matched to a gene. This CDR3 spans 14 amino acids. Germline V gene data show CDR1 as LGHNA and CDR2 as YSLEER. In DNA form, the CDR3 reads TGCGCCAGCAGTAGGGGACAGGGGTCCTACGAGCAGTACTTC. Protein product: CASSRGQGSYEQYF.

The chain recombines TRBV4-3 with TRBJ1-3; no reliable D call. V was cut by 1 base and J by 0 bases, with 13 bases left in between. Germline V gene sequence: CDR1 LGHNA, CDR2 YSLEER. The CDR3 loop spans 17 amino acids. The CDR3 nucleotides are TGCGCCAGCAGCCAAGGGCATGGAGGGCGCTCTGGAAACACCATATATTTT. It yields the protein CASSQGHGGRSGNTIYF.

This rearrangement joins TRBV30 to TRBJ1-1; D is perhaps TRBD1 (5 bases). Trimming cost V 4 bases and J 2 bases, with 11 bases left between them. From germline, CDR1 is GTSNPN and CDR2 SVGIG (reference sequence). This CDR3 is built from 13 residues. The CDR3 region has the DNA TGTGCCTGGAAAGACAGTTTCAACACTGAAGCTTTCTTT. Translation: CAWKDSFNTEAFF.

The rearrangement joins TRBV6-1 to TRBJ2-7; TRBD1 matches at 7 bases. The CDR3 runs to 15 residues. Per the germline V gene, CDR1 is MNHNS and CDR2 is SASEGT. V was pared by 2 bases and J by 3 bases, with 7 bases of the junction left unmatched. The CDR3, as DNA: TGTGCCAGCAGTGAACTGGACAGGCTCAGCTACGAGCAGTACTTC. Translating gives CASSELDRLSYEQYF.

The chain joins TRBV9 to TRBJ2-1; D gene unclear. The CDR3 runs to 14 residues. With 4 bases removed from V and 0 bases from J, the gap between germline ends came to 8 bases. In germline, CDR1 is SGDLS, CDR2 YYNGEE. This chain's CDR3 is CASSNSFSYNEQFF. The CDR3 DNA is TGTGCCAGCAGCAACAGTTTCTCCTACAATGAGCAGTTCTTC.

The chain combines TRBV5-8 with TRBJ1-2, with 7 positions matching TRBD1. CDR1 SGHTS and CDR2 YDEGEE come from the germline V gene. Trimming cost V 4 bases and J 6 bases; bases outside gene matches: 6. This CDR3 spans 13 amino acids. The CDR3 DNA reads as TGTGCCAGCAGCCGGGACAGAATCGATGGCTACACCTTC. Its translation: CASSRDRIDGYTF.

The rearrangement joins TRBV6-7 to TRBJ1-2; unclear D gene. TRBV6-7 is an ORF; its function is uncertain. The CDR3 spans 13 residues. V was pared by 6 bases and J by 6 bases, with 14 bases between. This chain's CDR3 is CASRLRRGDGYTF. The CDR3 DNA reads TGTGCCAGCAGGCTCCGGCGTGGAGATGGCTACACCTTC.

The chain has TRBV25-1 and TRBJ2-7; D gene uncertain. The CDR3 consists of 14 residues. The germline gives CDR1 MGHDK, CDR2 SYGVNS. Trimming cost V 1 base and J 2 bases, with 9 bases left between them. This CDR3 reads CASSEWKEPYEQYF. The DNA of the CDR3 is TGTGCCAGCAGTGAATGGAAGGAGCCCTACGAGCAGTACTTC.

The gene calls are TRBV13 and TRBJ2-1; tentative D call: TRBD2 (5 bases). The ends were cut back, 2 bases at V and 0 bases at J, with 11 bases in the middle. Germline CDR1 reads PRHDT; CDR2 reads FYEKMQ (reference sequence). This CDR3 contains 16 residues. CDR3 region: CASSLQEVSSYNEQFF. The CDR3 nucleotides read TGTGCCAGCAGCTTACAGGAGGTTAGCTCCTACAATGAGCAGTTCTTC. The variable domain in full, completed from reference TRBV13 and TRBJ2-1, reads AAGVIQSPRHLIKEKRETATLKCYPIPRHDTVYWYQQGPGQDPQFLISFYEKMQSDKGSIPDRFSAQQFSDYHSELNMSSLELGDSALYFCASSLQEVSSYNEQFFGPGTRLTVL.

The CDR3 DNA reads TGTGCCAGCAGAACAATGGCAGATACGCAGTATTTT. It specifies CASRTMADTQYF. The chain carries TRBV27 and TRBJ2-3, with no clear D. Trimming cost V 6 bases and J 4 bases, with 8 bases left between them. The V gene's germline CDR1 is MNHEY and CDR2 SMNVEV (reference sequence). The CDR3 has 12 amino acids.

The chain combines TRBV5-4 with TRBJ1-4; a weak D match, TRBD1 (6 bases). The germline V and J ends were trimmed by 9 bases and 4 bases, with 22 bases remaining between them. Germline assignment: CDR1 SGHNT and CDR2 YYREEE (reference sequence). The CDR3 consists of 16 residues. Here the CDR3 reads CATTQGPLGLNEKLFF. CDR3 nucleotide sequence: TGTGCCACCACACAGGGACCATTAGGGCTTAATGAAAAACTGTTTTTT.

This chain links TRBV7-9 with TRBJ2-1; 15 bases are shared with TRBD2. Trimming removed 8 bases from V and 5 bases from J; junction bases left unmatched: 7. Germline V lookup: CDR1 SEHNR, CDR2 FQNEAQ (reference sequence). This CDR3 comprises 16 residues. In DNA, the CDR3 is TGTGCCAGCCGGACTAGCGGGGGGGCCTCGGACAATGAGCAGTTCTTC. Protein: CASRTSGGASDNEQFF. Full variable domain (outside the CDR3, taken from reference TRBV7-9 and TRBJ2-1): DTGVSQNPRHKITKRGQNVTFRCDPISEHNRLYWYRQTLGQGPEFLTYFQNEAQLEKSRLLSDRFSAERPKGSFSTLEIQRTEQGDSAMYLCASRTSGGASDNEQFFGPGTRLTVL.

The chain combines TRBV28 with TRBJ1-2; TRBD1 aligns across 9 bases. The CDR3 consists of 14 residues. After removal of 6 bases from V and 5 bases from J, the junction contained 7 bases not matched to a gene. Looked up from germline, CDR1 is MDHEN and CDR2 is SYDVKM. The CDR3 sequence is CASRGSDRGYGYTF. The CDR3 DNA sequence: TGTGCCAGCAGAGGGTCCGACAGGGGGTATGGCTACACCTTC.

The CDR3 nucleotides read TGTGCCAGCAGTTTAAATGGCCGGGGTTACGAGCAGTACTTC. This encodes CASSLNGRGYEQYF. This rearrangement joins TRBV27 to TRBJ2-5, with TRBD2 as a possible D gene (5 bases). TRBJ2-7 matches the DNA end more closely, so the J call is doubtful. Germline values: CDR1 MNHEY, CDR2 SMNVEV (reference sequence). The CDR3 covers 14 residues.

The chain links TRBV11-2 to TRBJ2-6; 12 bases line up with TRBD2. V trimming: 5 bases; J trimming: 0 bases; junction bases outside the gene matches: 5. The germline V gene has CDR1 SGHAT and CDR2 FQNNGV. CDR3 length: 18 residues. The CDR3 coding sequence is TGTGCCAGCAGCCGGACTAGCGGGGCCTACTCTGGGGCCAACGTCCTGACTTTC. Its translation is CASSRTSGAYSGANVLTF.

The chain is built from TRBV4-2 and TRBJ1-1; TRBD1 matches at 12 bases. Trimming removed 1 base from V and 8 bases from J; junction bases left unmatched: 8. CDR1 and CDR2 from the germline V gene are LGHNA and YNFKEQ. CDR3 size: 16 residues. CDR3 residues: CASSQVGTGGATEAFF. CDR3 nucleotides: TGTGCCAGCAGCCAAGTGGGGACAGGGGGCGCAACCGAAGCTTTCTTT.

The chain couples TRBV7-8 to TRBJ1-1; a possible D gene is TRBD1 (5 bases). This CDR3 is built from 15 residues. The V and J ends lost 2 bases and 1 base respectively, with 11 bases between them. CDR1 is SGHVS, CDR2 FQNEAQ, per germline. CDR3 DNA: TGTGCCAGCAGCTTACAGGGAGGAGCGAACACTGAAGCTTTCTTT. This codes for CASSLQGGANTEAFF.

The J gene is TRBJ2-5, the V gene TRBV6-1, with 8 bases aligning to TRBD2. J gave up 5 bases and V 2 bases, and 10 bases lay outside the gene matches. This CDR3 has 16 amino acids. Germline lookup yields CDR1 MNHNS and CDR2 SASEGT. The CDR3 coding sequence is TGTGCCAGCAGTGAAATCAACGGGGGGGTGGCCGAGACCCAGTACTTC. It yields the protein CASSEINGGVAETQYF.

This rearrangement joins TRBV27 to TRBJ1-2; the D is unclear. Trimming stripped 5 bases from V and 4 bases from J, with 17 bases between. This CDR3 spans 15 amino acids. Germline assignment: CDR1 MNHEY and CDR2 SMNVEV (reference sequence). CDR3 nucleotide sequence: TGTGCCAGCAGTCTAATAAGGGAGTCAGGCTATGGCTACACCTTC. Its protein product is CASSLIRESGYGYTF.

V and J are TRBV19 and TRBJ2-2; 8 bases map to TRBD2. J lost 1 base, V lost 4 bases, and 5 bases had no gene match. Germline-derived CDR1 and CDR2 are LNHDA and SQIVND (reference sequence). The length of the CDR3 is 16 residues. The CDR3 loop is CASSRISGVNTGELFF. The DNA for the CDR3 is TGTGCCAGTAGTAGGATTAGCGGGGTGAACACCGGGGAGCTGTTTTTT.